The 5 T cell receptor beta chains below all came from one sample that was sequenced in a study of neurological immune-mediated disorders. TCRdb used MiXCR to reprocess the 5' RACE reads, holding one entry per CDR3 protein. The sample includes around 40,000 distinct CDR3 sequences, about an eighth of them seen just once. The sample comprised PBMCs. The receptors derive from a female donor in good health.

There are many counts of this clonotype. V is TRBV5-1 and J is TRBJ2-7, with D maybe TRBD2 (6 bases). CDR3 length equals 15 residues. V was trimmed by 4 bases and J by 5 bases, leaving 19 bases between them. CDR1 is SGHRS and CDR2 is YFSETQ in the germline V gene. The CDR3 DNA reads as TGCGCCAGCAGCGAGACCTCTGGGAGGAGTGACGAGCAGTACTTC. Residues: CASSETSGRSDEQYF. The full variable domain, completed using reference TRBV5-1 and TRBJ2-7, is KAGVTQTPRYLIKTRGQQVTLSCSPISGHRSVSWYQQTPGQGLQFLFEYFSETQRNKGNFPGRFSGRQFSNSRSEMNVSTLELGDSALYLCASSETSGRSDEQYFGPGTRLTVT.

This clonotype was found many times. The gene calls are TRBV6-2 or TRBV6-3 and TRBJ1-1; D not certain. The germline gives CDR1 MNHEY, CDR2 SVGEGT. The CDR3 contains 14 residues. V was cut by 6 bases and J by 0 bases, with 11 bases left in between. The CDR3 DNA follows: TGTGCCAGCAGCCCCCACCGGATGAACACTGAAGCTTTCTTT. Translation: CASSPHRMNTEAFF.

This clonotype was seen repeatedly, ten times or more. The gene calls are TRBV12-3 or TRBV12-4 and TRBJ2-2; 14 bases are shared with TRBD2. CDR3 size: 16 residues. V lost 11 bases, J lost 6 bases, and 11 bases stayed unmatched. CDR3 residues: CADRGTSGSWAGELFF. The CDR3 coding sequence is TGTGCCGACCGGGGGACTAGCGGGAGTTGGGCCGGGGAGCTGTTTTTT.

In the case of this clonotype: A read error may produce the germline difference seen at one junction end. CDR3 sequence: CTSSPDSRGNGYTF. The CDR3, as DNA: TGTACCAGCAGCCCGGACAGCAGAGGAAATGGCTACACCTTC. V and J are TRBV28 and TRBJ1-2; D perhaps matches TRBD1 (6 bases). This CDR3 comprises 14 residues. The V gene's germline CDR1 is MDHEN and CDR2 SYDVKM.

This clonotype was recorded at least ten times. J is TRBJ1-1 and V is TRBV5-1, with D tentatively TRBD1 (5 bases). Trimming shortened V by 3 bases and J by 1 base, and 10 bases separated the two germline ends. CDR3 length equals 14 residues. Looked up from germline, CDR1 is SGHRS and CDR2 is YFSETQ. CDR3 coding DNA: TGCGCCAGCAGCTCACCGGGGGGGAACACTGAAGCTTTCTTT. Residues: CASSSPGGNTEAFF.